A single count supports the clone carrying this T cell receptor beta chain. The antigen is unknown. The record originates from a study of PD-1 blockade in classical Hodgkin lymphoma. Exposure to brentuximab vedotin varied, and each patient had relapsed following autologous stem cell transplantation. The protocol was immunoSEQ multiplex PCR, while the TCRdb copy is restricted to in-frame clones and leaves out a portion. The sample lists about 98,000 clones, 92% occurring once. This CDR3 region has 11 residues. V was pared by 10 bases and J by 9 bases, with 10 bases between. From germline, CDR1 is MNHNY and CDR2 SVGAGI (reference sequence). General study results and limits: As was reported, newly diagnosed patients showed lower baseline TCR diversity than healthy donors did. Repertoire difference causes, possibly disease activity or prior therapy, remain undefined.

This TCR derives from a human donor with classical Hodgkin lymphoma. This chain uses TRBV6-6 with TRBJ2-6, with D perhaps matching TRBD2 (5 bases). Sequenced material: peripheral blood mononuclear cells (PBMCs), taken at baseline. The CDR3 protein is CATTAGNVLTF. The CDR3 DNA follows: TGTGCCACGACCGCGGGCAACGTCCTGACTTTC.